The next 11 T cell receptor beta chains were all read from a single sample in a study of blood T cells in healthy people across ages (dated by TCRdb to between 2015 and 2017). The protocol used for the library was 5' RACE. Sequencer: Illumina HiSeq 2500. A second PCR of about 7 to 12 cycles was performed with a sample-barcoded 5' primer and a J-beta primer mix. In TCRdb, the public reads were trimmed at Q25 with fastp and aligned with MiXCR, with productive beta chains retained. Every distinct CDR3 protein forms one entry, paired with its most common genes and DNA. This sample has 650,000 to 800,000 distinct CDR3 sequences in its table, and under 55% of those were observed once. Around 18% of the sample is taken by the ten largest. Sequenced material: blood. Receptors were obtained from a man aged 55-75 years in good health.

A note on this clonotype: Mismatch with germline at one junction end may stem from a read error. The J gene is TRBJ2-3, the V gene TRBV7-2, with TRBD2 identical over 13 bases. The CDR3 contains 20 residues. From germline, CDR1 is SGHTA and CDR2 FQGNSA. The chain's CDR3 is CASSLKGTSGVVEGTGTQYF. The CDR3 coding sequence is TGTGCCAGCAGCTTAAAGGGGACTAGCGGGGTAGTCGAAGGCACAGGTACGCAGTATTTT.

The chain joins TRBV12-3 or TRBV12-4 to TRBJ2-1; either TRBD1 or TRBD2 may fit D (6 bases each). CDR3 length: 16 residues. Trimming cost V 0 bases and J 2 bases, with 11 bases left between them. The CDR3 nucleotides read TGTGCCAGCAGTTTAGCGCTTGGGGGGCCCTACAATGAGCAGTTCTTC. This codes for CASSLALGGPYNEQFF.

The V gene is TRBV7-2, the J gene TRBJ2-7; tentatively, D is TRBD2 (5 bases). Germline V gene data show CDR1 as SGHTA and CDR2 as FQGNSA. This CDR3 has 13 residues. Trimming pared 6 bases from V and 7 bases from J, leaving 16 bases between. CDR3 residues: CASRLTGMGEQYF. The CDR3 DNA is TGTGCCAGCAGGTTAACCGGGATGGGGGAGCAGTACTTC. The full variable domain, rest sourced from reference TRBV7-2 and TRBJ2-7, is GAGVSQSPSNKVTEKGKDVELRCDPISGHTALYWYRQSLGQGLEFLIYFQGNSAPDKSGLPSDRFSAERTGGSVSTLTIQRTQQEDSAVYLCASRLTGMGEQYFGPGTRLTVT.

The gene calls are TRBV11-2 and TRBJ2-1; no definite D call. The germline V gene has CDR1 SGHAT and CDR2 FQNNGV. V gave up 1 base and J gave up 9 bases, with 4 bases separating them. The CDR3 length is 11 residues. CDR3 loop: CASSLVSEQFF. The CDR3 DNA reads TGTGCCAGCAGCTTAGTGTCTGAGCAGTTCTTC. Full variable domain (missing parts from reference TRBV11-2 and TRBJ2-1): EAGVAQSPRYKIIEKRQSVAFWCNPISGHATLYWYQQILGQGPKLLIQFQNNGVVDDSQLPKDRFSAERLKGVDSTLKIQPAKLEDSAVYLCASSLVSEQFFGPGTRLTVL.

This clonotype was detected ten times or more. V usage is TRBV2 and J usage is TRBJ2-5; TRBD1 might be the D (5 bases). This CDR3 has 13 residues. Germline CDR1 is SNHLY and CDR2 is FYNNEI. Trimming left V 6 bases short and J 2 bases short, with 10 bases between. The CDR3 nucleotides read TGTGCCAGCAGCATCAGACAGCAAGAGACCCAGTACTTC. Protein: CASSIRQQETQYF. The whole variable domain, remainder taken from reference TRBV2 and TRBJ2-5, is EPEVTQTPSHQVTQMGQEVILRCVPISNHLYFYWYRQILGQKVEFLVSFYNNEISEKSEIFDDQFSVERPDGSNFTLKIRSTKLEDSAMYFCASSIRQQETQYFGPGTRLLVL.

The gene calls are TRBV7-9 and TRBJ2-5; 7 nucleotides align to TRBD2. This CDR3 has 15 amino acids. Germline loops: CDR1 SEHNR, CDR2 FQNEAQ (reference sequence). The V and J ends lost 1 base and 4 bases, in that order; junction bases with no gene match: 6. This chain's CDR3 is CASSLGAQRGETQYF. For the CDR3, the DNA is TGTGCCAGCAGCTTAGGTGCGCAGCGGGGAGAGACCCAGTACTTC.

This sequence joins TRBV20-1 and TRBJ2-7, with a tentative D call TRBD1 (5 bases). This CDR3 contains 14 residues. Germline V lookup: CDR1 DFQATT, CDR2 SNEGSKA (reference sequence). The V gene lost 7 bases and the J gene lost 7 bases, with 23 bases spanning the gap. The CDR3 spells CSGLKDGLDNEQYF. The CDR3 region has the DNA TGCAGTGGGTTGAAGGACGGATTGGACAATGAGCAGTACTTC.

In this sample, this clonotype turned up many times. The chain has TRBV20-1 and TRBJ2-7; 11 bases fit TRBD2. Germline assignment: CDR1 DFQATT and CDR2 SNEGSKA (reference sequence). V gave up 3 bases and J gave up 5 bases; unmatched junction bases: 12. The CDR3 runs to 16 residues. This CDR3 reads CSASLLAGGTPHEQYF. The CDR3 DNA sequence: TGCAGTGCTAGTCTGCTAGCGGGGGGTACACCCCACGAGCAGTACTTC.

CDR3: CASSQAGPHGDTQYF. DNA of the CDR3: TGCGCCAGCAGCCAAGCGGGTCCTCACGGAGATACGCAGTATTTT. The rearrangement links TRBV4-1 to TRBJ2-3; D uncertain. The V end was cut by 1 base, the J end by 5 bases, with 13 bases between. Germline CDR1 is MGHRA and CDR2 is YSYEKL. CDR3 size: 15 residues.

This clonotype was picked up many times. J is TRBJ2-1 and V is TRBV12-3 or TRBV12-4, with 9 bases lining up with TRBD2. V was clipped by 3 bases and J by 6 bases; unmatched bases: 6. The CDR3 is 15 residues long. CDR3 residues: CASSFSSGGFNEQFF. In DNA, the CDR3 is TGTGCCAGCAGTTTTAGTAGCGGGGGATTCAATGAGCAGTTCTTC.

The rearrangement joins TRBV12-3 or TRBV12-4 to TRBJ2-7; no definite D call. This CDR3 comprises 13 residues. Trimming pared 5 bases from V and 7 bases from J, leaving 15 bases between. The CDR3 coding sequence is TGTGCCAGCAGTGTAACTCTGTACAATGAGCAGTACTTC. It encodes CASSVTLYNEQYF.